Listed below are T cell receptor beta chains from one sample, sequenced in a study of T and B cells in COVID-19 patients. From the multiplex PCR reads, TCRdb called clonotypes with MiXCR, one entry per CDR3 protein. Of tens of thousands of distinct CDR3 sequences in the sample, 32% were seen once. The sample was blood. Source of these receptors: a human donor who had recovered from COVID-19. CDR3s include the opening cysteine and the closing phenylalanine or tryptophan. Each record gives: V gene, clone size, J gene, D gene, CDR3 length, CDR3 protein, CDR3 DNA. A D gene is named only where the DNA matches it firmly. Size values are once, few and many counts, or a class for expanded clones, and some rows have none.

TRBV12-3/TRBV12-4	.	TRBJ1-1	TRBD1	13	CASSRGSGTEAFF	TGTGCCAGCAGCAGGGGGTCGGGGACTGAAGCTTTCTTT
TRBV28	.	TRBJ2-1	TRBD2	15	CASSLSGRRYNEQFF	TGTGCCAGCAGTCTGAGCGGGAGAAGGTACAATGAGCAGTTCTTC
TRBV7-6	once	TRBJ2-5	.	15	CASSSKGRREETQYF	TGTGCCAGCAGCTCCAAGGGCCGACGGGAAGAGACCCAGTACTTC
TRBV12-3/TRBV12-4	many	TRBJ2-7	.	13	CASSLGQSYEQYF	TGTGCCAGCAGCCTCGGACAGTCATACGAGCAGTACTTC
TRBV6-5	many	TRBJ2-1	.	15	CASSYKGTAYNEQFF	TGTGCCAGCAGTTACAAGGGGACGGCTTACAATGAGCAGTTCTTC
TRBV20-1	few	TRBJ2-1	TRBD2	15	CSARGRLAGAREQFF	TGCAGTGCTAGAGGGAGACTAGCGGGAGCTCGTGAGCAGTTCTTC
TRBV5-1	.	TRBJ2-2	TRBD1	17	CASSLAGTGANTGELFF	TGCGCCAGCAGCTTGGCCGGGACAGGCGCGAACACCGGGGAGCTGTTTTTT
TRBV29-1	medium-sized	TRBJ2-1	TRBD2	15	CSVDLGLAGGGEQFF	TGCAGCGTTGACCTGGGACTAGCGGGGGGAGGGGAGCAGTTCTTC
TRBV19	medium-sized	TRBJ2-3	.	13	CASRREGTDTQYF	TGTGCCAGCAGGCGTGAAGGGACAGATACGCAGTATTTT
TRBV12-3/TRBV12-4	few	TRBJ1-5	TRBD1	14	CASSLDRVWQPQHF	TGTGCCAGCAGTCTCGACAGGGTGTGGCAGCCCCAGCATTTT
TRBV24-1	.	TRBJ2-2	TRBD1	14	CATPGQGNTGELFF	TGTGCCACCCCGGGACAGGGGAACACCGGGGAGCTGTTTTTT